Reported below is one T cell receptor beta chain. Its antigen specificity is not known. No base quality information exists; no much larger clone differs at one position. Receptors were amplified or captured by PCR. These reads were obtained on an Illumina HiSeq 2500. Unique molecular identifiers were incorporated into TCR beta cDNA libraries to reduce PCR and sequencing biases. Some 500,000 cDNA molecules were obtained for every 1 to 10 million input T cells, so each molecule roughly corresponded to one T cell. Patient libraries were prepared and sequenced with the same protocol used for the earlier healthy control dataset. Within a given batch, samples were prepared together, multiplexed and sequenced on the same HiSeq lane. The authors' analysis ran thus. MIGEC handled the raw barcoded reads, throwing out single-read molecular identifier groups before consensus assembly and CDR3 extraction. Clonotype tables were post-analysed with VDJtools, and diversity was normalized by down-sampling all datasets to the smallest sample size. To correct batch-related cross-sample contamination, repertoire overlap clustering matched CDR3 amino acid sequences but not nucleotide sequences. TCRdb's own reprocessing of the public reads used fastp at Q25 and MiXCR and kept productive beta chains. Here each entry gathers all rows of one CDR3 protein and keeps the most common genes and DNA. The V and J calls reflect TCRdb's pipeline rather than the authors' work. The sample yields approximately 260,000 distinct CDR3 sequences; 36% were counted once. The ten largest clones represent under 5% of the sample.

The data derive from a study of post-analysis software for immune sequencing data (dated by TCRdb to about 2015). Regarding the study in general: Disease courses on record covered relapsing-remitting, secondary progressive and progressive-relapsing multiple sclerosis, though some patients had no subtype annotation. The multiple sclerosis patient repertoires were compared with 11 previously published healthy control repertoires from donors aged roughly 6 to 27 years. A subset of samples was prepared in parallel using single-end sample barcoding, then pooled and co-amplified after Illumina adapter ligation. Study-wide findings and limitations: Significantly higher frequencies in patients than in controls were found for roughly 5 TRBV segments, including TRBV5-6, TRBV5-1 and TRBV20-1. Direct clustering with F measure showed strong co-clustering of samples prepared in the same batch, prompting a batch-effect correction. The multiple sclerosis patient group was slightly younger than the control group. Significantly lower normalized Chao1 diversity was found in multiple sclerosis patients than in controls, suggesting substantial peripheral T-cell clonal expansion.

TCR beta repertoires were profiled from peripheral blood of roughly 13 young patients with multiple sclerosis to demonstrate the VDJtools post-analysis software. The multiple sclerosis patients were children and adolescents between roughly 6 and 16 years of age. Taken from the germline V gene (reference sequence), the CDR1 and CDR2 loops are LNHDA and SQIVND. Inclusive of the bounding cysteine and phenylalanine, the CDR3 is 17 residues long. Of all the DNA, just the CDR3 is kept, 51 bases in frame from base 1. The germline V and J ends show losses of 2 bases and 7 bases respectively, and no gene match explains 11 bases of the junction.

Sequencing was done on a sample of blood. This TCR derives from a girl aged 5-17 years with multiple sclerosis. The receptor chain draws on TRBV19 and TRBJ1-2, with TRBD1 matching 12 junction bases. The CDR3: CASSIWGQGALMSGYTF. The nucleotide sequence is TGTGCCAGTAGTATATGGGGACAGGGGGCGTTGATGAGTGGCTACACCTTC.